This TCR beta chain comes out of a study of blood T cell repertoires in COVID-19. Trimming cost V 6 bases and J 3 bases, with 15 bases left between them. The germline V gene has CDR1 LNHDA and CDR2 SQIVND (reference sequence). This CDR3 region has 15 residues. This clone came up a few times. Profiled with immunoSEQ multiplex PCR; TCRdb holds only in-frame clones, not every one. The table shows 150,000 or so clones, with 80% to 90% occurring only once. The J gene is TRBJ1-5, the V gene TRBV19; the D gene is possibly TRBD1 (5 bases). The sequencing input was peripheral blood. The receptor was derived from a human donor in a cohort sampled during active COVID-19. In DNA form, the CDR3 reads TGTGCCAGTAGCCCCCCGACAGAGATCAATCAGCCCCAGCATTTT. Translated, it gives CASSPPTEINQPQHF. The full variable domain, with the rest looked up from reference TRBV19 and TRBJ1-5, is DGGITQSPKYLFRKEGQNVTLSCEQNLNHDAMYWYRQDPGQGLRLIYYSQIVNDFQKGDIAEGYSVSREKKESFPLTVTSAQKNPTAFYLCASSPPTEINQPQHFGDGTRLSIL.